Listed below are T cell receptor beta chains from one sample, sequenced in a study of blood T cell repertoires in COVID-19. This table comes from immunoSEQ multiplex PCR, and its TCRdb copy is limited to in-frame clones, with some not included. The sample contains about 50,000 clones, around nine tenths of which appear only once. The sequenced sample was peripheral blood. The receptors come from an elderly man with active or convalescent COVID-19. Each CDR3 is given with its conserved first and last residue. The order of the fields is V gene, clone size, J gene, D gene, CDR3 DNA, CDR3 protein. The D gene is left open where the match is weak. Clone size is stated in some rows and not others, as once, few, many or a class when expanded.

TRBV19	NA	TRBJ2-5	TRBD1	TGTGCCAGTACCCGGACAGGGGGCAGGGAGACCCAGTACTTC	CASTRTGGRETQYF
TRBV7-2	NA	TRBJ2-1	NA	TGTGCCAGCAGCCCGCGGGGGCTACCGGATGAGCAGTTCTTC	CASSPRGLPDEQFF
TRBV27	NA	TRBJ1-1	NA	TGTGCCAGCAGTTTCTCCGGCGGGGTTCCATCCGCTGAAGCTTTCTTT	CASSFSGGVPSAEAFF
TRBV20-1	NA	TRBJ2-1	NA	TGCAGTGCCAAACGACTAGTAGGGCAGTTCTTC	CSAKRLVGQFF
TRBV28	NA	TRBJ2-3	NA	TGTGCCAGCAGTTTCCGAACGGGGGTCACAGATACGCAGTATTTT	CASSFRTGVTDTQYF
TRBV6-5	NA	TRBJ1-6	TRBD1	TGTGCCAGCAGTTTGGGACAGGGTATTAATTCACCCCTCCACTTT	CASSLGQGINSPLHF
TRBV5-4	NA	TRBJ2-5	TRBD1	TGTGCCAGCAGCAAGGACAGGGAAGAGACCCAGTACTTC	CASSKDREETQYF
TRBV7-7	NA	TRBJ2-2	TRBD2	TGTGCCAGCAGCAGTGTAGCGGGGGGGCCGACCGGGGAGCTGTTTTTT	CASSSVAGGPTGELFF
TRBV3-1/TRBV3-2	NA	TRBJ1-4	NA	TGTGCCAGCAGCCAAGACACAACTAATGAAAAACTGTTTTTT	CASSQDTTNEKLFF
TRBV7-3	NA	TRBJ2-1	TRBD2	TGTGCCAGCAGCCTCCCAGCGGGGGGCCCGCGGAATGAGCAGTTCTTC	CASSLPAGGPRNEQFF
TRBV3-1/TRBV3-2	NA	TRBJ2-2	TRBD1	TGTGCCAGCAGCCAAGCGACAGGGGTGAGCGGGGAGCTGTTTTTT	CASSQATGVSGELFF
TRBV6-1	NA	TRBJ2-3	NA	TGTGCCAGCAGTGAAGACGGGGAAAGCACAGATACGCAGTATTTT	CASSEDGESTDTQYF
TRBV5-4	NA	TRBJ2-3	TRBD2	TGTGCCAGCAGGCGGGACTATAGCACAGATACGCAGTATTTT	CASRRDYSTDTQYF
TRBV30	NA	TRBJ1-2	NA	TGTGCCTGGACCCTCCGGCCAGGCTATGGCTACACCTTC	CAWTLRPGYGYTF
TRBV29-1	NA	TRBJ2-3	TRBD2	TGCAGCGTAGAATCGGGGGGGACGGATACGCAGTATTTT	CSVESGGTDTQYF
TRBV5-1	NA	TRBJ1-5	NA	TGCGCCAGCAGCTTGGATGGGGGGCAGCCCCAGCATTTT	CASSLDGGQPQHF
TRBV5-1	once	TRBJ1-3	NA	TGCGCCAGCAGCTTGGAAACAGGCATATCTGGAAACACCATATATTTT	CASSLETGISGNTIYF
TRBV30	NA	TRBJ2-7	TRBD2	TGTGCCTGGAGACTTAGCGGGAGCTCCTACGAGCAGTACTTC	CAWRLSGSSYEQYF
TRBV18	NA	TRBJ1-1	NA	TGTGCCAGCTCACCGACAGTAAGGAACACTGAAGCTTTCTTT	CASSPTVRNTEAFF
TRBV27	NA	TRBJ1-2	TRBD1	TGTGCCAGCCATCCAAGCCGGGACAGGGGGTCCTATGGCTACACCTTC	CASHPSRDRGSYGYTF
TRBV4-2	NA	TRBJ2-2	NA	TGTGCCAGCAGCCAAGACGTAGACAGCTGGAACACCGGGGAGCTGTTTTTT	CASSQDVDSWNTGELFF
TRBV28	NA	TRBJ1-5	TRBD1	TGTGCCAGCAGTCCTAGACTCGGGACAGGGCGGGGTCAGCCCCAGCATTTT	CASSPRLGTGRGQPQHF
TRBV9	few	TRBJ2-7	NA	TGTGCCAGCAGCGTAGATCCGTCCTACGAGCAGTACTTC	CASSVDPSYEQYF
TRBV3-1/TRBV3-2	NA	TRBJ2-1	TRBD2	TGTGCCAGCAGCCACGACCCTGGGACTAGCGGAACATCCTACAATGAGCAGTTCTTC	CASSHDPGTSGTSYNEQFF
TRBV5-1	NA	TRBJ2-1	NA	TGCGCCAGCAGCCGGAGCTCCTACAATGAGCAGTTCTTC	CASSRSSYNEQFF
TRBV28	NA	TRBJ1-5	TRBD1	TGTGCCAGCAGTGCTGGACAGGTGTTGTCACAGCCCCAGCATTTT	CASSAGQVLSQPQHF
TRBV9	NA	TRBJ1-5	NA	TGTGCCAGCAGCGTCGACGGAGCCAATCAGCCCCAGCATTTT	CASSVDGANQPQHF
TRBV5-1	NA	TRBJ1-1	TRBD1	TGCGCCAGCAGCTATGACAGGGGGAACACTGAAGCTTTCTTT	CASSYDRGNTEAFF
TRBV7-2	NA	TRBJ1-1	NA	TGTGCCAGCAGCCTCCGTGGGTCGGGCACTGAAGCTTTCTTT	CASSLRGSGTEAFF
TRBV27	NA	TRBJ1-1	NA	TGTGCCAGCAGTTTATCACAGGGCTATACTGAAGCTTTCTTT	CASSLSQGYTEAFF
TRBV6-5	NA	TRBJ1-1	NA	TGTGCCAGCAGTTCTTCAGGGTACACTGAAGCTTTCTTT	CASSSSGYTEAFF
TRBV3-1/TRBV3-2	NA	TRBJ2-5	NA	TGTGCCAGCAACCTGGCCCCTTTACAAGAGACCCAGTACTTC	CASNLAPLQETQYF
TRBV30	NA	TRBJ2-3	TRBD2	TGTGCCTGGAGTGGGGGCGGGGGTGGCACAGATACGCAGTATTTT	CAWSGGGGGTDTQYF
TRBV30	NA	TRBJ2-1	TRBD2	TGTGCCTGGAGTGCCCTACTAGCGGGGGGTCTCAACGAGCAGTTCTTC	CAWSALLAGGLNEQFF